The clone carrying this TCR beta chain was seen only a few times. Its cognate antigen is unknown. This specimen comes from a study of T cell repertoires in cytomegalovirus infection. About the study: Public TCR beta signatures provided an indication of both CMV infection and a matching HLA type. Study conclusions and caveats: What dominated the ex vivo response were HLA-C-restricted CMV-specific TCR beta clonotypes.

MiXCR, applied by TCRdb to the reads, yields one record per CDR3 protein. This sample has approximately 550,000 distinct CDR3 sequences, with 16% found just once. Germline CDR1 and CDR2: GTSNPN and SVGIG (reference sequence). Germline trimming cut 5 bases from V and 5 bases from J; bases unmatched to any gene: 6. The CDR3 has 16 amino acids. The sequenced sample consisted of CD8+ T cells from PBMCs. This sequence joins TRBV30 and TRBJ2-1; 16 bases agree with TRBD2. This clonotype originated in a human donor in good health (CMV status not recorded). Some clones in this sample may be carry-over from other donors' samples. CDR3 in amino acids: CAWGGLAGGRHNEQFF. In DNA, the CDR3 is TGTGCCTGGGGGGGACTAGCGGGAGGGAGACACAATGAGCAGTTCTTC. The full variable domain, with the rest looked up from reference TRBV30 and TRBJ2-1, is SQTIHQWPATLVQPVGSPLSLECTVEGTSNPNLYWYRQAAGRGLQLLFYSVGIGQISSEVPQNLSASRPQDRQFILSSKKLLLSDSGFYLCAWGGLAGGRHNEQFFGPGTRLTVL.